The next 30 T cell receptor beta chains were all read from a single sample in a study of post-analysis software for immune sequencing data. Broader study findings: Higher frequency in patients than in controls was seen for about five TRBV segments, with TRBV5-6, TRBV5-1 and TRBV20-1 among them.

These TCRs are of unknown antigen specificity. Unique molecular identifiers were built into the TCR beta cDNA libraries. TCRdb fed the PCR reads into MiXCR, producing one record per CDR3 protein. Seen here are 450,000 to 700,000 distinct CDR3 sequences, 44% observed once, and the top ten hold around 1.7%. The sample was blood. All receptors derive from a girl under 18 with multiple sclerosis.

This clonotype came up a few times. The chain joins TRBV6-5 to TRBJ1-2; D not certain. V lost 6 bases, J lost 3 bases, and 14 bases lay in between. The CDR3 sequence is 14 residues long. The V gene's germline CDR1 is MNHEY and CDR2 SVGAGI. This CDR3 reads CASRNKGGDYGYTF. The CDR3 DNA follows: TGTGCCAGCAGAAACAAGGGTGGGGACTATGGCTACACCTTC.

The chain carries TRBV29-1 and TRBJ2-1; 15 bases line up with TRBD2. The CDR3 has 13 residues. Germline-derived CDR1 and CDR2 are SQVTM and ANQGSEA. The junction had 6 bases not matched to a gene; V was cut back by 8 bases and J by 10 bases. The CDR3 here is CSLGLAGGREQFF. The CDR3 DNA is TGCAGCCTAGGACTAGCGGGGGGGCGAGAGCAGTTCTTC.

This sequence joins TRBV10-3 and TRBJ1-2, with TRBD1 identical over 10 bases. Germline V gene sequence: CDR1 ENHRY, CDR2 SYGVKD. The CDR3 spans 12 residues. The trim removed 11 bases at V and 6 bases at J, leaving 6 bases unmatched. The CDR3 loop reads CAAGQGKNGYTF. CDR3 bases: TGTGCCGCGGGACAGGGGAAAAATGGCTACACCTTC.

This clonotype appeared a few times. V is TRBV10-3 and J is TRBJ2-3; D unclear. Germline V lookup: CDR1 ENHRY, CDR2 SYGVKD. With 11 bases removed from V and 4 bases from J, the gap between germline ends came to 10 bases. The CDR3 runs to 11 residues. The CDR3 region has the DNA TGTGCCGTGACCGGAGCAGATACGCAGTATTTT. It specifies CAVTGADTQYF.

The V and J genes are TRBV5-1 and TRBJ2-1, with D possibly TRBD2 on 6 matching bases. The CDR3 totals 14 residues. Per the germline V gene, CDR1 is SGHRS and CDR2 is YFSETQ. Deletions cut 4 bases from V and 6 bases from J, with 14 bases between. The CDR3 coding sequence is TGCGCCAGCAGCGTACCGGGAGAGGGCAATGAGCAGTTCTTC. Its protein product is CASSVPGEGNEQFF.

This chain links TRBV2 with TRBJ1-1; D possibly corresponds to TRBD1 (5 bases). The CDR3 length is 11 residues. Trimming cost V 5 bases and J 7 bases, with 8 bases left between them. Per germline, CDR1 SNHLY and CDR2 FYNNEI. The chain's CDR3 is CASSYDSEAFF. CDR3 DNA: TGTGCCAGCAGTTACGACAGTGAAGCTTTCTTT.

A note on this clonotype: A clone one base away is much larger, so this may be a read error. This sequence joins TRBV4-2 and TRBJ2-3; D remains ambiguous. Looked up from germline, CDR1 is LGHNA and CDR2 is YNFKEQ. The CDR3 totals 15 residues. Here the CDR3 reads CACSQTPQLPDTQYF. The CDR3 bases are TGTGCCTGCAGCCAGACGCCTCAGTTGCCAGATACGCAGTATTTT.

This sequence joins TRBV28 and TRBJ2-3; perhaps TRBD1 as D (5 bases). V was pared by 6 bases and J by 1 base, with 14 bases between. The CDR3 consists of 15 residues. Germline assignment: CDR1 MDHEN and CDR2 SYDVKM. CDR3 DNA: TGTGCCAGCAGCCTCAGGGTCCTTGGCACAGATACGCAGTATTTT. Translated, it gives CASSLRVLGTDTQYF. Full variable domain (rest looked up from reference TRBV28 and TRBJ2-3): DVKVTQSSRYLVKRTGEKVFLECVQDMDHENMFWYRQDPGLGLRLIYFSYDVKMKEKGDIPEGYSVSREKKERFSLILESASTNQTSMYLCASSLRVLGTDTQYFGPGTRLTVL.

The chain is built from TRBV4-1 and TRBJ2-7; TRBD2 might be the D (5 bases). The ends were cut back, 0 bases at V and 0 bases at J, with 15 bases in the middle. CDR1 MGHRA and CDR2 YSYEKL come from the germline V gene. The CDR3 loop spans 17 amino acids. The CDR3 loop is CASSQEVAGRSSYEQYF. CDR3 nucleotides: TGCGCCAGCAGCCAAGAGGTGGCGGGCAGAAGCTCCTACGAGCAGTACTTC.

V gene TRBV20-1 combines with J gene TRBJ1-5; 7 nucleotides align to TRBD1. The CDR3 is made up of 15 amino acids. Trimming took 3 bases from V and 2 from J; bases not matched to a gene: 7. The germline CDR1 and CDR2 sequences are DFQATT and SNEGSKA (reference sequence). In DNA, the CDR3 is TGCAGTGCTAGGGGGGAAGACAGGGGCAATCAGCCCCAGCATTTT. The encoded protein is CSARGEDRGNQPQHF.

V usage is TRBV5-1 and J usage is TRBJ2-7, with 8 bases that match TRBD2. From germline, CDR1 is SGHRS and CDR2 YFSETQ. The CDR3 is 15 amino acids. V lost 8 bases, J lost 2 bases, and 12 bases stayed unmatched. CDR3 protein: CARASTPGLAYEQYF. The CDR3 DNA reads as TGCGCCAGGGCATCTACACCGGGACTAGCCTACGAGCAGTACTTC. Based on the CDR3 plus reference TRBV5-1 and TRBJ2-7, the full variable domain is KAGVTQTPRYLIKTRGQQVTLSCSPISGHRSVSWYQQTPGQGLQFLFEYFSETQRNKGNFPGRFSGRQFSNSRSEMNVSTLELGDSALYLCARASTPGLAYEQYFGPGTRLTVT.

The CDR3 loop reads CASRKNRGQRSNQPQHF. The CDR3 nucleotides read TGTGCCAGTAGGAAGAACAGGGGCCAAAGGAGCAATCAGCCCCAGCATTTT. The gene calls are TRBV19 and TRBJ1-5; 7 nucleotides line up with TRBD1. Germline CDR1 LNHDA, CDR2 SQIVND (reference sequence). CDR3 length equals 17 residues. V was clipped by 6 bases and J by 1 base; unmatched bases: 12.

This chain links TRBV7-2 with TRBJ2-3; D remains unclear. The CDR3 sequence is 13 residues long. V lost 4 bases to trimming and J lost 4 bases, with 9 bases between them. Germline lookup yields CDR1 SGHTA and CDR2 FQGNSA. CDR3 sequence reads: CASSSFAADTQYF. CDR3 nucleotides: TGTGCCAGCAGCTCCTTTGCAGCAGATACGCAGTATTTT.

This clonotype was observed a handful of times. The chain links TRBV10-3 to TRBJ2-5, with D perhaps assigned TRBD1 or TRBD2 (5 bases each). The CDR3 runs to 13 residues. V gave up 6 bases and J gave up 2 bases, with 10 bases separating them. CDR1 is ENHRY and CDR2 is SYGVKD in the germline V gene. CDR3 region: CAISGTDQETQYF. The DNA of the CDR3 is TGTGCCATCAGCGGGACCGATCAAGAGACCCAGTACTTC.

Only a few counts were recorded for this clonotype. The rearrangement links TRBV7-6 to TRBJ2-7; TRBD2 might be the D (5 bases). Near its end, the DNA agrees better with TRBJ2-5, so the J call may be wrong. Germline V gives CDR1 SGHVS, CDR2 FNYEAQ. The CDR3 is 14 amino acids. CDR3 amino acids: CASSPPYGVGTQYF. CDR3 DNA sequence: TGTGCCAGCAGCCCCCCTTACGGGGTTGGGACCCAGTACTTC.

This rearrangement joins TRBV4-1 to TRBJ2-7; D unresolved. The CDR3 has 15 residues. CDR1 and CDR2 from the germline V gene are MGHRA and YSYEKL. V shed 0 bases and J shed 0 bases, with 9 bases lying between them. The DNA of the CDR3 is TGCGCCAGCAGCCAAGACGGACGGCTCTCCTACGAGCAGTACTTC. Translated, it gives CASSQDGRLSYEQYF.

This clonotype was recorded only once. The chain couples TRBV5-1 to TRBJ1-5, with TRBD1 identical over 7 bases. Germline CDR1 and CDR2: SGHRS and YFSETQ. CDR3 length equals 17 residues. Germline trimming cut 1 base from V and 2 bases from J; bases unmatched to any gene: 9. The CDR3 region has the DNA TGCGCCAGCAGCTTGCCCCCGGGACAGCTACGCAATCAGCCCCAGCATTTT. It yields the protein CASSLPPGQLRNQPQHF.

The chain links TRBV11-2 to TRBJ2-5; 9 nucleotides align to TRBD1. With the DNA end fitting TRBJ2-7 better, the J assignment may be wrong. Germline CDR1 reads SGHAT; CDR2 reads FQNNGV. The CDR3 covers 18 residues. Here the CDR3 reads CASSPLIRKTGGFYEQYF. CDR3 coding DNA: TGTGCCAGCAGCCCCTTAATTAGAAAAACAGGGGGCTTCTACGAGCAGTACTTC.

The chain has TRBV27 and TRBJ2-4; no clear D. CDR3 size: 15 residues. Trimming stripped 1 base from V and 0 bases from J, with 7 bases between. Germline V CDR1 and CDR2: MNHEY, SMNVEV (reference sequence). The CDR3, as DNA: TGTGCCAGCAGTTTATTTCCTCTAGCCAAAAACATTCAGTACTTC. This codes for CASSLFPLAKNIQYF.

This rearrangement joins TRBV10-3 to TRBJ1-2; 7 bases map to TRBD1. The CDR3 has 14 residues. Germline assignment: CDR1 ENHRY and CDR2 SYGVKD. V lost 0 bases to trimming and J lost 8 bases; unmatched junction nucleotides: 6. The CDR3 is CAISESTGTEGYTF. As DNA, the CDR3 is TGTGCCATCAGTGAGTCGACGGGGACAGAAGGCTACACCTTC.

There are a few counts of this clonotype. V usage is TRBV7-9 and J usage is TRBJ2-7, with D possibly matching TRBD1 (5 bases). The germline CDR1 and CDR2 sequences are SEHNR and FQNEAQ (reference sequence). The length of the CDR3 is 14 residues. Trimming removed 6 bases from V and 0 bases from J, with 12 bases in between. CDR3 DNA: TGTGCCAGCAGTTTGCAGGGTCCCTCCTACGAGCAGTACTTC. It is translated as CASSLQGPSYEQYF.

The genes are TRBV20-1 and TRBJ1-2; TRBD1 is a possible D gene (5 bases). The germline V gene encodes CDR1 DFQATT and CDR2 SNEGSKA (reference sequence). V dropped 5 bases and J dropped 4 bases, with 14 bases sitting between them. There are 13 residues in the CDR3. The CDR3 coding sequence is TGCAGTGCTTCTTCTGGGGGGAGCTATGGCTACACCTTC. Translating it yields CSASSGGSYGYTF.

The rearrangement links TRBV5-1 to TRBJ1-2; D is possibly TRBD1 (6 bases). The CDR3 loop spans 15 amino acids. The germline V and J ends were trimmed by 0 bases and 4 bases, with 13 bases remaining between them. Per the germline V gene, CDR1 is SGHRS and CDR2 is YFSETQ. The CDR3 sequence is CASSLESGGFYGYTF. The CDR3 nucleotides are TGCGCCAGCAGCTTGGAATCGGGGGGCTTCTATGGCTACACCTTC.

This chain uses TRBV5-1 with TRBJ2-7, with a possible D match to TRBD2 (5 bases). The length of the CDR3 is 14 residues. CDR1 is SGHRS and CDR2 is YFSETQ in the germline V gene. V was shortened by 4 bases and J by 7 bases, with 18 bases between the two germline ends. In DNA form, the CDR3 reads TGCGCCAGCAGCACCACCCTAACGGGGAATGAGCAGTACTTC. The encoded protein is CASSTTLTGNEQYF.

At least ten counts were recorded for this clonotype. The J gene is TRBJ2-7, the V gene TRBV6-5, with 13 positions matching TRBD2. This CDR3 is built from 14 residues. The J segment lost 4 bases and the V segment lost 4 bases, leaving 1 base of the junction unmatched. From germline, CDR1 is MNHEY and CDR2 SVGAGI. The CDR3 DNA is TGTGCCAGCAGTTCGACTAGCGGGAGGTACGAGCAGTACTTC. Its translation is CASSSTSGRYEQYF.

The V and J genes are TRBV20-1 and TRBJ2-3; tentatively, D is TRBD2 (6 bases). CDR3 length: 14 residues. Germline CDR1 and CDR2: DFQATT and SNEGSKA (reference sequence). V was cut by 0 bases and J by 3 bases, with 10 bases left in between. The chain's CDR3 is CSARDGGRTDTQYF. The CDR3 coding sequence is TGCAGTGCTAGAGACGGTGGGAGGACAGATACGCAGTATTTT.

V gene TRBV12-3 or TRBV12-4 combines with J gene TRBJ1-5; D is unresolved. Trimming removed 8 bases from V and 3 bases from J, with 8 bases in between. There are 12 residues in the CDR3. The CDR3 here is CASSGFNQPQHF. DNA for the CDR3: TGTGCCAGCTCGGGATTCAATCAGCCCCAGCATTTT.

The CDR3 protein is CASRSGASSYNEQFF. CDR3 bases: TGTGCCAGCAGGAGCGGGGCGAGCTCCTACAATGAGCAGTTCTTC. This chain links TRBV7-6 with TRBJ2-1; 7 bases fit TRBD2. The germline CDR1 and CDR2 sequences are SGHVS and FNYEAQ. The length of the CDR3 is 15 residues. The trim removed 6 bases at V and 0 bases at J, leaving 5 bases unmatched.

CDR3 in DNA: TGTGCCAGCAGTCGACGGGACACCCTAGGAGGGGGCTACGAGCAGTACTTC. Residues: CASSRRDTLGGGYEQYF. The V gene is TRBV12-3 or TRBV12-4, the J gene TRBJ2-7; either TRBD1 or TRBD2 may supply D (6 bases each). V lost 5 bases and J lost 3, with 23 bases in between. CDR3 size: 17 residues.

This clonotype was counted once. This chain connects TRBV20-1 to TRBJ1-6, with a possible D match to TRBD1 (5 bases). The CDR3 sequence is 13 residues long. Looked up from germline, CDR1 is DFQATT and CDR2 is SNEGSKA (reference sequence). Trimming took 3 bases from V and 7 from J, leaving 10 bases between them. The DNA of the CDR3 is TGCAGTGCTAGGGGGGTGGGAAATTCACCCCTCCACTTT. This sequence encodes CSARGVGNSPLHF.